A selection of T cell receptor beta chains follows, all from one sample in a study of shared clonotypes between healthy human individuals. Method: immunoSEQ multiplex PCR; TCRdb's copy keeps in-frame clones and lacks some. The data show about 2.3 million clones, 85% to 95% seen once. Material: naive CD4+ T cells from PBMCs. The receptor source for this set is a man between 18 and 29 years old in good health. Some clones in this sample may be carry-over from other donors' samples. CDR3s include the opening cysteine and the closing phenylalanine or tryptophan. The D gene is left open where the match is weak. For some rows the clone size is stated as once, few or many, or as a class when expanded; others skip it.

j_call d_call clone_size cdr3_length v_call cdr3_nt cdr3_aa
TRBJ2-2 NA NA 14 TRBV2 TGTGCCAAGTCGGGGGGCGCGAACACCGGGGAGCTGTTTTTT CAKSGGANTGELFF
TRBJ2-7 NA NA 13 TRBV2 TGTGCCAGCAGGGGCGGGGCGGGCCTGGAGCAGTACTTC CASRGGAGLEQYF
TRBJ2-5 TRBD2 once 15 TRBV7-8 TGTGCCAGCAGCCCCTGGGGCGGGAGTGGGGAGACCCAGTACTTC CASSPWGGSGETQYF
TRBJ1-1 NA NA 14 TRBV5-4 TGTGCCAGCAGCTTGGATCCCCGGGACACTGAAGCTTTCTTT CASSLDPRDTEAFF
TRBJ2-1 NA NA 12 TRBV7-3 TGTGCCAGCAGCTCGTTACACAATGAGCAGTTCTTC CASSSLHNEQFF
TRBJ2-1 NA NA 19 TRBV27 TGTGCCAGCAGTCAGGTCATCGACCCAATTAGATTGGGCTACAATGAGCAGTTCTTC CASSQVIDPIRLGYNEQFF
TRBJ2-2 NA NA 18 TRBV7-2 TGTGCCAGCAGCTTAGCATTTGGGGCAGGGTACAACACCGGGGAGCTGTTTTTT CASSLAFGAGYNTGELFF
TRBJ2-1 TRBD1 NA 14 TRBV5-1 TGCGCCAGCAGCCACGGGACAGTATACAATGAGCAGTTCTTC CASSHGTVYNEQFF
TRBJ2-3 NA NA 14 TRBV27 TGTGCCAGCAGTTTGGGTTGGGGCACAGATACGCAGTATTTT CASSLGWGTDTQYF
TRBJ2-2 NA NA 14 TRBV7-3 TGTGCCAGCAGCTGGGTCGGTCCCGCCGGGGAGCTGTTTTTT CASSWVGPAGELFF
TRBJ2-7 NA NA 12 TRBV28 TGTGCCAGCAGTTCGGCCACGAGGAGCAGGTACTTC CASSSATRSRYF
TRBJ1-4 TRBD1 NA 16 TRBV28 TGTGCCAGCAGACCACCGGGCTGGACAGGGCTGCCTGAACTGTTTTTT CASRPPGWTGLPELFF
TRBJ2-7 NA NA 17 TRBV28 TGTGCCAGCAGTTTAGGATTATCGGGGGGCCTGGCTTACGAGCAGTACTTC CASSLGLSGGLAYEQYF
TRBJ2-7 NA once 14 TRBV19 TGTGCCAGTAGTATTACCGGGTCCCCCGCCGAGCAGTACTTC CASSITGSPAEQYF
TRBJ2-2 TRBD1 NA 14 TRBV6-1 TGTGCCAGCAGCCGGCGACAGGGGCACGGGGAGCTGTTTTTT CASSRRQGHGELFF
TRBJ1-1 NA NA 13 TRBV6-1 TGTGCCAGCAGTTTCGGAGCGAACACTGAAGCTTTCTTT CASSFGANTEAFF
TRBJ1-5 NA NA 17 TRBV18 TGTGCCAGCTCACCGGCCCCGGGGGGGGATAGCAATCAGCCCCAGCATTTT CASSPAPGGDSNQPQHF
TRBJ2-4 NA NA 14 TRBV6-6 TGTGCCAGCAGGCCGGAGGTGGTCAAAAACATTCAGTACTTC CASRPEVVKNIQYF
TRBJ1-4 NA NA 12 TRBV15 TGTGCCACCAGCAGAGATCGCGAAAAACTGTTTTTT CATSRDREKLFF
TRBJ1-3 NA once 14 TRBV9 TGTGCCAGCAGCGTCGACACTCACCCAAACACCATATATTTT CASSVDTHPNTIYF
TRBJ1-1 NA NA 12 TRBV28 TGTGCCAGCAGTTCAGGACCCACTGAAGCTTTCTTT CASSSGPTEAFF